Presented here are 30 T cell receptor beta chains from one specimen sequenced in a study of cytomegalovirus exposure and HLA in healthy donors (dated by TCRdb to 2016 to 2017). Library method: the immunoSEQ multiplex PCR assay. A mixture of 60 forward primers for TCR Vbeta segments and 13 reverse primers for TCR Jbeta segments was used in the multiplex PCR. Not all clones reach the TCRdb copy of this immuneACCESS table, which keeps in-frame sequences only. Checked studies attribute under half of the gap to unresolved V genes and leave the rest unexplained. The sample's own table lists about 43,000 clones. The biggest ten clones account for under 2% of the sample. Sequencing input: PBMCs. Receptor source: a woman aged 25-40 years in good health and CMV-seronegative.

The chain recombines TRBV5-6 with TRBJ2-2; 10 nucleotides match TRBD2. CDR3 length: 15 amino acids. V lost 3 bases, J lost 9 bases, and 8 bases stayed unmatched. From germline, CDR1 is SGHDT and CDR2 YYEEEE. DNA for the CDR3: TGTGCCAGCAGCTCGGCGGCTAGCGGGAGCCGGGAGCTGTTTTTT. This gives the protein CASSSAASGSRELFF.

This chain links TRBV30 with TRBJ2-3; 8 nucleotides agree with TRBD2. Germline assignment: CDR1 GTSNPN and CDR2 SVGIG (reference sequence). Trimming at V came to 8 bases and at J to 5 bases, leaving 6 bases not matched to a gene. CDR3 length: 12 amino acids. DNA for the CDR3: TGTGCCGGCGGACTAGCAGGAGATACGCAGTATTTT. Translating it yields CAGGLAGDTQYF.

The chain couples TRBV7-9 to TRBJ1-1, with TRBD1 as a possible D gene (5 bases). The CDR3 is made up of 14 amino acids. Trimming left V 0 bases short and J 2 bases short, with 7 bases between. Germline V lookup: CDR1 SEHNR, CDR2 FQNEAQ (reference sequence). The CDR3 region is CASSLADRNTEAFF. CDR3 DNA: TGTGCCAGCAGCTTAGCCGACAGAAACACTGAAGCTTTCTTT.

This CDR3 is CASRLDRAQPYGYTF. The DNA for the CDR3 is TGTGCCAGCAGGTTAGACAGGGCTCAGCCTTATGGCTACACCTTC. The genes are TRBV6-1 and TRBJ1-2; 7 bases align to TRBD1. The CDR3 length is 15 residues. Germline CDR1 reads MNHNS; CDR2 reads SASEGT. Germline trimming cut 6 bases from V and 5 bases from J; bases unmatched to any gene: 12.

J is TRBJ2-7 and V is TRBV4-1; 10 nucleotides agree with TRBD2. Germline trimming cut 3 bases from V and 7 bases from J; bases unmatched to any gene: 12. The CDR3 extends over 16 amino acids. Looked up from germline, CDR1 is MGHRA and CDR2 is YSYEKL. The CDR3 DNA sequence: TGCGCCAGCAGCCATTACCTAGCGGGAGTCGCGAGGGAGCAGTACTTC. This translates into CASSHYLAGVAREQYF.

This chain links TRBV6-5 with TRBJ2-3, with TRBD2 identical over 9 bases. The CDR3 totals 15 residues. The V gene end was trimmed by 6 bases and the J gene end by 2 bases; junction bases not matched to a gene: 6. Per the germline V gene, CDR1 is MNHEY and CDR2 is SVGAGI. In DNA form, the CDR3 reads TGTGCCAGCAGCCCTCTAGCGGGAAACACAGATACGCAGTATTTT. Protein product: CASSPLAGNTDTQYF.

The CDR3, as DNA: TGCGCCAGCAGCCCTCCGGGGGGGGATACGCAGTATTTT. Protein product: CASSPPGGDTQYF. The rearrangement links TRBV4-1 to TRBJ2-3; 8 bases match TRBD2. V trimming: 4 bases; J trimming: 6 bases; junction bases outside the gene matches: 3. This CDR3 is 13 amino acids long. The germline CDR1 and CDR2 sequences are MGHRA and YSYEKL.

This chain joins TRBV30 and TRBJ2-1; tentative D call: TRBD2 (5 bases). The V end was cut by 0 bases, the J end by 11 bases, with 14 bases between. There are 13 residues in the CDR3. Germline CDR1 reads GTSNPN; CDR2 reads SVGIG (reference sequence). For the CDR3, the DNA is TGTGCCTGGAGTGTACTCTCCTTCGGGAAGCAGTTCTTC. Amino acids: CAWSVLSFGKQFF.

Here the CDR3 reads CASSTGQGAAEAFF. The CDR3 DNA sequence: TGTGCCAGCAGCACCGGACAGGGGGCGGCTGAAGCTTTCTTT. This chain links TRBV7-9 with TRBJ1-1, with TRBD1 identical over 11 bases. V lost 5 bases and J lost 6; bases outside the gene matches: 5. The germline gives CDR1 SEHNR, CDR2 FQNEAQ (reference sequence). There are 14 residues in the CDR3.

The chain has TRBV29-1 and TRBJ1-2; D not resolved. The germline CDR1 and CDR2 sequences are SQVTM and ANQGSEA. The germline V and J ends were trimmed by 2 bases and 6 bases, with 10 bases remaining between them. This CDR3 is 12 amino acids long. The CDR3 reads CSVENNPDGYTF. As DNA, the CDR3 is TGCAGCGTTGAAAATAATCCAGATGGCTACACCTTC.

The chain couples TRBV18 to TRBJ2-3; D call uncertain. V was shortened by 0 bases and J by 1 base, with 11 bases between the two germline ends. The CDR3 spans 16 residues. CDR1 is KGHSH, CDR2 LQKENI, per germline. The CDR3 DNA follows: TGTGCCAGCTCACCACCCGGGTGGATGGGCACAGATACGCAGTATTTT. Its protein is CASSPPGWMGTDTQYF.

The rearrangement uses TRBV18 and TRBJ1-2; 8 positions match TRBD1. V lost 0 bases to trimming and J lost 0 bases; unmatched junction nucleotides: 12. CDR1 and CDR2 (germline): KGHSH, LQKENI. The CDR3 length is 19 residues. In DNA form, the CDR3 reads TGTGCCAGCTCACCACCGCCCAGGGGGCTTTTCAACGCTAACTATGGCTACACCTTC. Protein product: CASSPPPRGLFNANYGYTF.

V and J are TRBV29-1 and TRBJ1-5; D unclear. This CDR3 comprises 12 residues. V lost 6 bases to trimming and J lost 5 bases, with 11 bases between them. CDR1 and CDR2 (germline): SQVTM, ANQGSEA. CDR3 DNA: TGCAGCGTCGGGGTTGGGGATCAGCCCCAGCATTTT. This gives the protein CSVGVGDQPQHF.

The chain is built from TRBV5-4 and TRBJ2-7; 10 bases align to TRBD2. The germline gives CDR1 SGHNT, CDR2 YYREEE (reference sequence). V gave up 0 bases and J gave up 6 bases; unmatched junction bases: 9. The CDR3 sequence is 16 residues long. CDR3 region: CASSLGSTGTSVEQYF. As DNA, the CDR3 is TGTGCCAGCAGCTTGGGCTCAACCGGGACTAGCGTCGAGCAGTACTTC.

The CDR3 is CASSYSSSSGANVLTF. The CDR3 nucleotides are TGTGCCAGCAGTTACTCATCGAGCTCTGGGGCCAACGTCCTGACTTTC. The chain has TRBV6-5 and TRBJ2-6, with D hard to call. This CDR3 has 16 amino acids. The germline V gene has CDR1 MNHEY and CDR2 SVGAGI. V lost 0 bases and J 0 bases, leaving 6 bases between the germline ends.

The CDR3 protein is CSAEEDTQYF. The CDR3 region has the DNA TGCAGCGCCGAGGAAGATACGCAGTATTTT. This chain links TRBV29-1 with TRBJ2-3; D gene ambiguous. Germline V CDR1 and CDR2: SQVTM, ANQGSEA. The CDR3 extends over 10 amino acids. Trimming took 7 bases from V and 5 from J, leaving 7 bases between them.

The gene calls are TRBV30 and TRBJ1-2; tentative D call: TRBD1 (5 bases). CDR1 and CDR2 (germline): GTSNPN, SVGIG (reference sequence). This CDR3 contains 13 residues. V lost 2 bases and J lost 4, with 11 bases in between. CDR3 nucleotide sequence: TGTGCCTGGAGTCCCGGGAGGGGCTATGGCTACACCTTC. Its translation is CAWSPGRGYGYTF.

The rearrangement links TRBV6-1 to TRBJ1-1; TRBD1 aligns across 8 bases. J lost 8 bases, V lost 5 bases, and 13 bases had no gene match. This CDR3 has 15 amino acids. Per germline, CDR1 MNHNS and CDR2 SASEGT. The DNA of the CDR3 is TGTGCCAGCAGTCGACCCATCCAGGGGGCCTGGGAAGCTTTCTTT. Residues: CASSRPIQGAWEAFF.

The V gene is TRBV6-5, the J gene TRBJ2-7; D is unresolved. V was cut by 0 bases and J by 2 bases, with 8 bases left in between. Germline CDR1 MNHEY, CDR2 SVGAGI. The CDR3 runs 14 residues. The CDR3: CASSYSWQAYEQYF. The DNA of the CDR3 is TGTGCCAGCAGTTACTCGTGGCAGGCCTACGAGCAGTACTTC.

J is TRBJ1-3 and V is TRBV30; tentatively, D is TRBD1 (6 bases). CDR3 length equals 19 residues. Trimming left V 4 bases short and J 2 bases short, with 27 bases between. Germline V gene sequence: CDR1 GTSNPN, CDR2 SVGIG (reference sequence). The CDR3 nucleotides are TGTGCCTGGATAAAATGGGGCAGGGGTATAGCCGGCACTGGAAACACCATATATTTT. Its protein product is CAWIKWGRGIAGTGNTIYF.

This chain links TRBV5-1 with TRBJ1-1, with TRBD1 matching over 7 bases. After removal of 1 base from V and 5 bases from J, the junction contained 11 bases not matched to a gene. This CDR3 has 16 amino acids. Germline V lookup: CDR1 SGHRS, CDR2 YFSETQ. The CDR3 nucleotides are TGCGCCAGCAGCTTGACCCGGACAGGACCGGAGACTGAAGCTTTCTTT. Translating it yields CASSLTRTGPETEAFF.

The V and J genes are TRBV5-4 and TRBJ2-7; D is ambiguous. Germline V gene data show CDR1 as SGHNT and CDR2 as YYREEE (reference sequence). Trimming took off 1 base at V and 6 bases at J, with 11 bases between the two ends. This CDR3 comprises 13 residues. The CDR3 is CASSLTLSREQYF. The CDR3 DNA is TGTGCCAGCAGCTTGACACTATCGCGCGAGCAGTACTTC.

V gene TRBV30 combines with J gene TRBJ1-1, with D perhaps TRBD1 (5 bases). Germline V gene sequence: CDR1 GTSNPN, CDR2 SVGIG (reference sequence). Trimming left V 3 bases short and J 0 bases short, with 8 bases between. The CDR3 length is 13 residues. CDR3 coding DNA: TGTGCCTGGAGGAGGACACTGAACACTGAAGCTTTCTTT. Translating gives CAWRRTLNTEAFF.

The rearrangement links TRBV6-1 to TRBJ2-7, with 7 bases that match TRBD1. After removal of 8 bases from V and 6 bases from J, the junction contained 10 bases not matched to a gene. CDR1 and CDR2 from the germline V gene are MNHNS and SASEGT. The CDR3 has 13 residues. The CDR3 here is CASRAGGMGEQYF. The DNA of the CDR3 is TGTGCCAGCCGGGCAGGGGGAATGGGCGAGCAGTACTTC.

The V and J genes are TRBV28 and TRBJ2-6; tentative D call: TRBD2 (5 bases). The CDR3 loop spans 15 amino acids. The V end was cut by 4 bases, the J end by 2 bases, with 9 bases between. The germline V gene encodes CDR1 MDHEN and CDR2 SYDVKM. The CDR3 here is CASSYGVAGANVLTF. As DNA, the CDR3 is TGTGCCAGCAGTTACGGGGTAGCTGGGGCCAACGTCCTGACTTTC.

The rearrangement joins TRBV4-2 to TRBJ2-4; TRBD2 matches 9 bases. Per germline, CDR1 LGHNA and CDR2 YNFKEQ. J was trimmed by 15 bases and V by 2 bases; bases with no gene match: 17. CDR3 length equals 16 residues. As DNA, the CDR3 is TGTGCCAGCAGCCAAAACATAGGGCTAGCGGGAAGGGATGGGTACTTC. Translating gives CASSQNIGLAGRDGYF.

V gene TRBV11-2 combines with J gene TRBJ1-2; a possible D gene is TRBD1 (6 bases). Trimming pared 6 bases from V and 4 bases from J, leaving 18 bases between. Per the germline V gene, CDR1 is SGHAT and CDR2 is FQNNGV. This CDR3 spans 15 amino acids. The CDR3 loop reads CASRQHGQTGYGYTF. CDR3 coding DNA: TGTGCCAGCAGACAACACGGACAGACTGGCTATGGCTACACCTTC.

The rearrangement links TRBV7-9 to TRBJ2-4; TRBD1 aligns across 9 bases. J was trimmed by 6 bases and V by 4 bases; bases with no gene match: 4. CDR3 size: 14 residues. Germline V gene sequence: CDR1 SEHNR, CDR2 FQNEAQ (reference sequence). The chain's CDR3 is CASSSPGQGNIQYF. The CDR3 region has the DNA TGTGCCAGCAGCTCCCCGGGACAGGGAAACATTCAGTACTTC.

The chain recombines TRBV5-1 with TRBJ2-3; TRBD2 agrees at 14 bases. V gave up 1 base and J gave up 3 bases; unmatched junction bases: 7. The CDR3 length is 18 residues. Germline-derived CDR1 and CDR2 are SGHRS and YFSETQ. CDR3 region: CASSLPGTSGSGTDTQYF. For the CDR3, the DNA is TGCGCCAGCAGCTTGCCCGGGACTAGCGGGAGTGGAACAGATACGCAGTATTTT.

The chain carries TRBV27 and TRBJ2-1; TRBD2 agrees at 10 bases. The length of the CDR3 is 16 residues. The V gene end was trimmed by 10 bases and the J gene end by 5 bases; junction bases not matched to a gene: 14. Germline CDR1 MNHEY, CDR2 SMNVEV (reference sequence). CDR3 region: CATTYRGLANDNEQFF. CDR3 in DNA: TGTGCCACCACCTATCGGGGACTAGCGAACGACAATGAGCAGTTCTTC.